The 26 T cell receptor beta chains below all came from one sample that was sequenced in a study of beta chain features in type 1 diabetes. The isolated RNA, all of it, was reverse transcribed, so expressed TCRB transcripts were what got sequenced. The protocol was immunoSEQ multiplex PCR, while the TCRdb copy is restricted to in-frame clones and leaves out a portion. The repertoire has under 400,000 clones, over 10% of them found once; the top ten carry around 0.0099%. Study-wide findings and caveats: In every one of the four CD4+ subsets, TCRB CDR3s were moderately but significantly shorter in Type 1 diabetes patients.

No antigen has been identified for these receptors. Input material: naive CD4+ T cells from blood. These receptors were obtained from a young woman with type 1 diabetes.

This chain links TRBV18 with TRBJ2-4; TRBD2 matches 7 bases. Unmatched junction bases numbered 5, after V lost 3 bases and J lost 3 bases. The CDR3 sequence is 15 residues long. CDR1 is KGHSH and CDR2 is LQKENI in the germline V gene. The CDR3 DNA sequence: TGTGCCAGCTCACCTCTCCGGACTAGCAAAAACATTCAGTACTTC. Translating gives CASSPLRTSKNIQYF. The whole variable domain, remainder taken from reference TRBV18 and TRBJ2-4, is NAGVMQNPRHLVRRRGQEARLRCSPMKGHSHVYWYRQLPEEGLKFMVYLQKENIIDESGMPKERFSAEFPKEGPSILRIQQVVRGDSAAYFCASSPLRTSKNIQYFGAGTRLSVL.

This clone has a handful of counts. V and J are TRBV2 and TRBJ1-5; D is unresolved. V lost 7 bases, J lost 2 bases, and 12 bases lay in between. This CDR3 contains 14 residues. CDR1 and CDR2 from the germline V gene are SNHLY and FYNNEI. The CDR3 sequence: CASMGLKGNQPQHF. As DNA, the CDR3 is TGTGCCAGCATGGGCCTAAAGGGCAATCAGCCCCAGCATTTT. Filled out from reference TRBV2 and TRBJ1-5, the complete variable domain reads EPEVTQTPSHQVTQMGQEVILRCVPISNHLYFYWYRQILGQKVEFLVSFYNNEISEKSEIFDDQFSVERPDGSNFTLKIRSTKLEDSAMYFCASMGLKGNQPQHFGDGTRLSIL.

J is TRBJ2-5 and V is TRBV7-8, with D tentatively TRBD2 (5 bases). V dropped 1 base and J dropped 4 bases, with 16 bases sitting between them. CDR3 length: 16 amino acids. Germline V gene data show CDR1 as SGHVS and CDR2 as FQNEAQ. Here the CDR3 reads CASSLVRLAGLETQYF. CDR3 bases: TGTGCCAGCAGCTTAGTCCGTCTAGCAGGTTTAGAGACCCAGTACTTC.

The rearrangement links TRBV29-1 to TRBJ1-4; no clear D. This CDR3 spans 11 amino acids. Per the germline V gene, CDR1 is SQVTM and CDR2 is ANQGSEA. Trimming took 7 bases from V and 3 from J, leaving 6 bases between them. CDR3 bases: TGCAGCGCCGGGGCTAATGAAAAACTGTTTTTT. It codes for CSAGANEKLFF.

The rearrangement joins TRBV7-3 to TRBJ1-5, with TRBD1 as a possible D gene (6 bases). V lost 4 bases and J 0 bases, leaving 10 bases between the germline ends. The CDR3 has 15 residues. Germline loops: CDR1 SGHTA, CDR2 FQGTGA. CDR3 sequence (DNA): TGTGCCAGCAGCTCCGGACAGAATAGCAATCAGCCCCAGCATTTT. It translates to CASSSGQNSNQPQHF. The full variable domain, in which reference TRBV7-3 and TRBJ1-5 provide the parts outside the CDR3, is GAGVSQTPSNKVTEKGKYVELRCDPISGHTALYWYRQSLGQGPEFLIYFQGTGAADDSGLPNDRFFAVRPEGSVSTLKIQRTERGDSAVYLCASSSGQNSNQPQHFGDGTRLSIL.

The chain links TRBV28 to TRBJ2-7; D remains unclear. V was cut by 4 bases and J by 2 bases, with 12 bases left in between. The germline V gene encodes CDR1 MDHEN and CDR2 SYDVKM. CDR3 size: 14 residues. The CDR3 DNA is TGTGCCAGCAGTTCCCCATTGTTTCCCTACGAGCAGTACTTC. The encoded protein is CASSSPLFPYEQYF.

This chain connects TRBV27 to TRBJ2-1; 9 nucleotides line up with TRBD2. The CDR3 is made up of 15 amino acids. Trimming cost V 8 bases and J 8 bases; bases outside gene matches: 13. The germline CDR1 and CDR2 sequences are MNHEY and SMNVEV (reference sequence). DNA for the CDR3: TGTGCCAGCCCCAGGGAGCGGGAGGCCAGCGATGAGCAGTTCTTC. This translates into CASPREREASDEQFF.

J is TRBJ1-6 and V is TRBV7-2; tentatively, D is TRBD1 (6 bases). CDR1 and CDR2 (germline): SGHTA, FQGNSA. The length of the CDR3 is 14 residues. V lost 6 bases to trimming and J lost 7 bases, with 13 bases between them. The CDR3 protein is CASSRRGWNSPLHF. The DNA for the CDR3 is TGTGCCAGCAGTCGTAGGGGGTGGAATTCACCCCTCCACTTT.

This clone was seen a single time. The chain uses TRBV18 and TRBJ2-6; TRBD1 is a possible D gene (6 bases). The germline V gene has CDR1 KGHSH and CDR2 LQKENI. V lost 4 bases and J 4 bases, leaving 11 bases between the germline ends. The CDR3 contains 15 residues. The CDR3 protein is CASSQQGAGANVLTF. In DNA, the CDR3 is TGTGCCAGCTCACAACAGGGTGCCGGGGCCAACGTCCTGACTTTC.

This clone was counted only a few times. V and J are TRBV29-1 and TRBJ2-7, with D unresolved. Deletions cut 7 bases from V and 0 bases from J, with 10 bases between. The length of the CDR3 is 12 residues. Germline V gene sequence: CDR1 SQVTM, CDR2 ANQGSEA. In DNA form, the CDR3 reads TGCAGCGCAATCGCCGGCTCCTACGAGCAGTACTTC. Protein: CSAIAGSYEQYF.

This clone was counted a few times. This CDR3 fails to terminate in the conserved phenylalanine or tryptophan, so it likely reflects a read error. The DNA is omitted, as the CDR3 cannot be located on it reliably, and the CDR3 follows TCRdb's listing. The CDR3 sequence is CASSAGGTRVI. The rearrangement uses TRBV28 and TRBJ2-7; no check of the table's D call, TRBD2, against the DNA was made. The CDR3 length equals 11 residues, ends included. Germline V gives CDR1 MDHEN, CDR2 SYDVKM.

This clone was seen only a few times. The V and J genes are TRBV4-2 and TRBJ2-1; 9 bases are a match to TRBD2. The V gene end was trimmed by 0 bases and the J gene end by 6 bases; junction bases not matched to a gene: 6. CDR3 length: 16 amino acids. The V gene's germline CDR1 is LGHNA and CDR2 YNFKEQ. In DNA, the CDR3 is TGTGCCAGCAGCCAAGATTTCCTAGCGGGATTCAATGAGCAGTTCTTC. This gives the protein CASSQDFLAGFNEQFF.

This clone was seen a few times. The chain links TRBV18 to TRBJ2-1, with 9 bases fitting TRBD2. Germline values: CDR1 KGHSH, CDR2 LQKENI. The V segment lost 4 bases and the J segment 4 bases; nucleotides outside the gene matches: 5. The CDR3 length is 15 residues. CDR3 sequence: CASSLTSGTYNEQFF. The CDR3 nucleotides are TGTGCCAGCTCACTGACTAGCGGAACTTACAATGAGCAGTTCTTC.

This clone was seen a few times. The chain links TRBV29-1 to TRBJ2-1; TRBD2 matches 7 bases. The junction had 18 bases not matched to a gene; V was cut back by 5 bases and J by 2 bases. From germline, CDR1 is SQVTM and CDR2 ANQGSEA. The CDR3 totals 18 residues. This chain's CDR3 is CSVRLPEVRGDPYNEQFF. CDR3 nucleotides: TGCAGCGTTAGGTTGCCGGAGGTTCGGGGGGACCCCTACAATGAGCAGTTCTTC.

The V call is TRBV5-4, the J call TRBJ2-7, with no clear D. The CDR3 spans 12 residues. V was trimmed by 0 bases and J by 2 bases, leaving 3 bases between them. The germline gives CDR1 SGHNT, CDR2 YYREEE (reference sequence). The DNA for the CDR3 is TGTGCCAGCAGCTTGGGTACCTACGAGCAGTACTTC. Residues: CASSLGTYEQYF.

This clone turned up a few times. The DNA of the CDR3 is TGTGCCAGCGCTCCACCGGGACAGGGTCCTCGGGGGTACTTC. Translated, it gives CASAPPGQGPRGYF. The chain joins TRBV2 to TRBJ2-7, with 9 bases matching TRBD1. Germline V gene lookup returns CDR1 SNHLY and CDR2 FYNNEI. J was trimmed by 12 bases and V by 8 bases; bases with no gene match: 17. The CDR3 runs 14 residues.

This clone was found a few times. The J gene is TRBJ2-3, the V gene TRBV9; no clear D gene. Germline V CDR1 and CDR2: SGDLS, YYNGEE. V lost 0 bases to trimming and J lost 5 bases, with 4 bases between them. This CDR3 has 12 amino acids. In nucleotides, the CDR3 is TGTGCCAGCAGCGTAGACAAAGATACGCAGTATTTT. This codes for CASSVDKDTQYF.

This chain connects TRBV4-2 to TRBJ2-5; TRBD2 might be the D (6 bases). V lost 2 bases to trimming and J lost 1 base, with 11 bases between them. Germline values: CDR1 LGHNA, CDR2 YNFKEQ. The CDR3 covers 15 residues. CDR3 nucleotides: TGTGCCAGCAGCCAACTTCCGGGACTCCAAGAGACCCAGTACTTC. This translates into CASSQLPGLQETQYF.

The gene calls are TRBV20-1 and TRBJ2-1; no reliable D call. The CDR3 spans 11 residues. The germline gives CDR1 DFQATT, CDR2 SNEGSKA (reference sequence). Trimming took 1 base from V and 10 from J, leaving 8 bases between them. CDR3 amino acids: CSARASREQFF. For the CDR3, the DNA is TGCAGTGCTAGAGCGTCTAGGGAGCAGTTCTTC.

The J gene is TRBJ1-5, the V gene TRBV29-1; D not resolved. V was cut by 1 base and J by 6 bases, with 10 bases left in between. The V gene's germline CDR1 is SQVTM and CDR2 ANQGSEA. The CDR3 runs 13 residues. This CDR3 is CSVEAGYGQPQHF. The CDR3 bases are TGCAGCGTTGAAGCGGGGTACGGTCAGCCCCAGCATTTT.

This clone was recorded a few times. The chain carries TRBV7-2 and TRBJ2-7, with D perhaps matching TRBD1 (8 bases). Trimming took off 5 bases at V and 7 bases at J, with 21 bases between the two ends. This CDR3 has 15 residues. Germline V gene lookup returns CDR1 SGHTA and CDR2 FQGNSA. The CDR3 region has the DNA TGTGCCAGCAGCCAGGGGGCTAGCGGTTTACAGGAGCAGTACTTC. It yields the protein CASSQGASGLQEQYF.

This clone has just a few counts. This chain links TRBV6-4 with TRBJ1-5; 7 nucleotides match TRBD1. CDR3 length: 13 amino acids. The junction had 15 bases not matched to a gene; V was cut back by 11 bases and J by 11 bases. Germline assignment: CDR1 MRHNA and CDR2 SNTAGT. The CDR3 coding sequence is TGTGCCGGTGACGACAGGGAGGACCTGGCCCAGCATTTT. It translates to CAGDDREDLAQHF.

This clone was counted only a few times. The V and J genes are TRBV11-2 and TRBJ1-2, with D hard to call. V lost 1 base and J lost 2, with 8 bases in between. CDR1 is SGHAT, CDR2 FQNNGV, per germline. The CDR3 sequence is 14 residues long. For the CDR3, the DNA is TGTGCCAGCAGCTTAGGCGCGACAAACTATGGCTACACCTTC. Encoded protein: CASSLGATNYGYTF. The entire variable domain, with the rest obtained from reference TRBV11-2 and TRBJ1-2, is as follows: EAGVAQSPRYKIIEKRQSVAFWCNPISGHATLYWYQQILGQGPKLLIQFQNNGVVDDSQLPKDRFSAERLKGVDSTLKIQPAKLEDSAVYLCASSLGATNYGYTFGSGTRLTVV.

This clone was counted between two and nine times. This chain links TRBV5-1 with TRBJ2-1; D remains ambiguous. Germline loops: CDR1 SGHRS, CDR2 YFSETQ. V was pared by 1 base and J by 7 bases, with 15 bases between. This CDR3 is built from 15 residues. The CDR3, as DNA: TGCGCCAGCAGCTTGATCCCTGATCCTAGTAATGAGCAGTTCTTC. Translation: CASSLIPDPSNEQFF.

This sequence joins TRBV2 and TRBJ2-5; 7 positions match TRBD1. The CDR3 consists of 14 residues. J gave up 5 bases and V 6 bases, and 9 bases lay outside the gene matches. The germline CDR1 and CDR2 sequences are SNHLY and FYNNEI. Written as DNA, the CDR3 is TGTGCCAGCAGCCCTGACAGGGTCAGGGAGACCCAGTACTTC. Its protein product is CASSPDRVRETQYF.

This clone has only a few counts. This chain connects TRBV4-3 to TRBJ2-1, with 9 bases lining up with TRBD2. Germline V gives CDR1 LGHNA, CDR2 YSLEER. Trimming took 2 bases from V and 1 from J; bases not matched to a gene: 12. This CDR3 region has 19 residues. CDR3 sequence: CASSQTEAGGLVSYNEQFF. The CDR3, as DNA: TGCGCCAGCAGCCAAACAGAGGCGGGGGGGCTTGTATCCTACAATGAGCAGTTCTTC.